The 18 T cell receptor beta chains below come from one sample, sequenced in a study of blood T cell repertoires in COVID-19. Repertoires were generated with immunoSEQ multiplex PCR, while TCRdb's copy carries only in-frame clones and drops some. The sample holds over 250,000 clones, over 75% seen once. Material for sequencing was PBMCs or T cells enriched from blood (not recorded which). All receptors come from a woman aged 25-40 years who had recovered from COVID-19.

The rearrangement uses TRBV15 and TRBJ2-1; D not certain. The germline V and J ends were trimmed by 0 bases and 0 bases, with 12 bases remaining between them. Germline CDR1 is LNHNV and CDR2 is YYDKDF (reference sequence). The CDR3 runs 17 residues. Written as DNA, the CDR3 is TGTGCCACCAGCAGAGATCTTCCGGAGAGCTCCTACAATGAGCAGTTCTTC. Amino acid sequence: CATSRDLPESSYNEQFF.

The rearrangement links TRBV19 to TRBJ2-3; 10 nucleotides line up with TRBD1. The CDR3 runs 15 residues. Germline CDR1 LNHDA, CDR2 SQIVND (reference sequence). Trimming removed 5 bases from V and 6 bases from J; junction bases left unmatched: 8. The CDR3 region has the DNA TGTGCCAGTAGTTTCCCCGGGACAGGGGCCGATACGCAGTATTTT. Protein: CASSFPGTGADTQYF.

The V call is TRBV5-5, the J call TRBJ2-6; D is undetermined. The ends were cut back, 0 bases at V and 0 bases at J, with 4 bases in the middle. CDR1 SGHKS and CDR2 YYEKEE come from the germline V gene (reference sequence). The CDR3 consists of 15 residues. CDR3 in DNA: TGTGCCAGCAGCTTGGACAGCTCTGGGGCCAACGTCCTGACTTTC. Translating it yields CASSLDSSGANVLTF.

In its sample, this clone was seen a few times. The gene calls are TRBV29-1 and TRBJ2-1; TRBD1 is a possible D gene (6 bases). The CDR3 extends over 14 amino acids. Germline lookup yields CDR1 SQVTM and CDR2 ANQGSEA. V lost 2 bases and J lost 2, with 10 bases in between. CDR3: CSVETGSPYNEQFF. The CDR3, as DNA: TGCAGCGTTGAAACAGGGAGTCCCTACAATGAGCAGTTCTTC.

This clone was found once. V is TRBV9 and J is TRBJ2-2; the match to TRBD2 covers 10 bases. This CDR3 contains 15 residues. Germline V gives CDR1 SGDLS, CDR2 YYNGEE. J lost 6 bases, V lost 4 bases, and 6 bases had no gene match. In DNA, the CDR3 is TGTGCCAGCAGCCGGGTAGCGGGAGGACCCGGGGAGCTGTTTTTT. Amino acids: CASSRVAGGPGELFF.

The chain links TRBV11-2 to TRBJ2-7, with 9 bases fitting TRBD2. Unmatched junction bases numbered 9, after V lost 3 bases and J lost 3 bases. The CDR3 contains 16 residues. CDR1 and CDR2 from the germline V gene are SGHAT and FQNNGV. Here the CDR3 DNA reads TGTGCCAGCAGCTTGATGGGGGGACTAGCAATCTACGAGCAGTACTTC. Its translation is CASSLMGGLAIYEQYF.

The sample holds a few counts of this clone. The CDR3 here is CASSPYQGGNTEAFF. The CDR3 nucleotides are TGCGCCAGCAGCCCGTACCAGGGGGGGAACACTGAAGCTTTCTTT. This chain joins TRBV4-1 and TRBJ1-1, with 7 positions matching TRBD1. V was pared by 4 bases and J by 1 base, with 6 bases of the junction left unmatched. The CDR3 runs to 15 residues. Germline CDR1 MGHRA, CDR2 YSYEKL.

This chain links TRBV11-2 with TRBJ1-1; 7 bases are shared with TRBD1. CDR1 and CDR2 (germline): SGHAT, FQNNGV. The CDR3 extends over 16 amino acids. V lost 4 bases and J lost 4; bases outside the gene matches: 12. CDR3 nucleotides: TGTGCCAGCAGCTCATACAGGGGATTGATAGGCACTGAAGCTTTCTTT. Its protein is CASSSYRGLIGTEAFF.

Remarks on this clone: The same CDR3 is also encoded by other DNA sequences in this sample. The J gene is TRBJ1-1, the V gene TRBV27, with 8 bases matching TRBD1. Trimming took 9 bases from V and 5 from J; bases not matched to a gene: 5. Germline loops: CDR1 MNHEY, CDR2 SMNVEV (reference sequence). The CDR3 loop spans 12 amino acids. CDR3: CASRTGGTEAFF. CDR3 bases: TGTGCCAGTCGCACAGGGGGTACTGAAGCTTTCTTT.

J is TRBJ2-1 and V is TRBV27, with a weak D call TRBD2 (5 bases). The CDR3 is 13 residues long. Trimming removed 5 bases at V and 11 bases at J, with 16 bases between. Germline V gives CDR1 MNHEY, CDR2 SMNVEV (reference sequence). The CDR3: CASSPRTFDKQFF. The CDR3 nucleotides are TGTGCCAGCAGTCCTCGGACTTTCGATAAGCAGTTCTTC.

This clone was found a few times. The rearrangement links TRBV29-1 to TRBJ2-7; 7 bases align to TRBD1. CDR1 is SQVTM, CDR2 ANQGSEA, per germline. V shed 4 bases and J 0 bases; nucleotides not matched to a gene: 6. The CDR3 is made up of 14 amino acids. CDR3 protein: CSVVGTALSYEQYF. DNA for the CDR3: TGCAGCGTTGTAGGGACAGCCCTCTCCTACGAGCAGTACTTC.

The CDR3 sequence: CASSQTQATQETQYF. In DNA, the CDR3 is TGTGCCAGCAGTCAGACCCAGGCTACCCAAGAGACCCAGTACTTC. The chain uses TRBV6-6 and TRBJ2-5; no firm D call. Germline assignment: CDR1 MNHNY and CDR2 SVGAGI (reference sequence). CDR3 length equals 15 residues. Between the trimmed V and J ends, which lost 5 bases and 1 base, there was a span of 14 bases.

The CDR3 is CASSSRGAGNTIYF. As DNA, the CDR3 is TGTGCCAGCAGCTCCCGAGGAGCAGGAAACACCATATATTTT. This chain uses TRBV11-3 with TRBJ1-3; D unclear. Germline CDR1 is SGHNT and CDR2 is YENEEA. Deletions cut 4 bases from V and 4 bases from J, with 11 bases between. The CDR3 is 14 amino acids.

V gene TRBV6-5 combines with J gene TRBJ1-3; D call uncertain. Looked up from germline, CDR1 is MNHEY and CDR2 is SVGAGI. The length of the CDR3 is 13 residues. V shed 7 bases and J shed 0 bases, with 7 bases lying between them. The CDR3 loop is CASTGLSGNTIYF. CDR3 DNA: TGTGCCAGCACAGGCCTCTCTGGAAACACCATATATTTT.

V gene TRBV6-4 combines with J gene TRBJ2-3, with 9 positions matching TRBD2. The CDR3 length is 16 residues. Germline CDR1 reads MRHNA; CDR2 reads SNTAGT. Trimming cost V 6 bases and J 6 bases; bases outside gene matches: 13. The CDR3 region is CASSAFSSGVLDTQYF. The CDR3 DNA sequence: TGTGCCAGCAGCGCGTTTTCTAGCGGGGTCCTCGATACGCAGTATTTT.

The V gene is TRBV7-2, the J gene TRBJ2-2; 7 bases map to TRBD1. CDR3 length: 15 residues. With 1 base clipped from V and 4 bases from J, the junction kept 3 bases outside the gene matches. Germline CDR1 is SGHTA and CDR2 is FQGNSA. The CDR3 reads CASSLDRGGTGELFF. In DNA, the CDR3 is TGTGCCAGCAGCTTAGACAGGGGCGGCACCGGGGAGCTGTTTTTT.

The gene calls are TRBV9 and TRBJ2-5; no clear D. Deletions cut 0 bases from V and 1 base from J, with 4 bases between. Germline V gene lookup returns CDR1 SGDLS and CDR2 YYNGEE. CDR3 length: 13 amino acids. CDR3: CASSVGAQETQYF. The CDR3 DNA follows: TGTGCCAGCAGCGTAGGAGCCCAAGAGACCCAGTACTTC.

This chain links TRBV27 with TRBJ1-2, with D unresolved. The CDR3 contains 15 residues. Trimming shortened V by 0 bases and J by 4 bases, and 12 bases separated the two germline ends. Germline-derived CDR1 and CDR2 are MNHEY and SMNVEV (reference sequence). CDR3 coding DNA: TGTGCCAGCAGTTTATCGACGGCTAGCCTCTATGGCTACACCTTC. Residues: CASSLSTASLYGYTF.